The entry below gives a single T cell receptor beta chain sequence along with its context. Its target is not known. V lost 3 bases and J lost 5; bases outside the gene matches: 6. CDR1 and CDR2 (germline): MGHRA, YSYEKL. The CDR3 sequence is 16 residues long. The protocol was immunoSEQ multiplex PCR, while the TCRdb copy is restricted to in-frame clones and leaves out a portion. The table lists roughly 68,000 clones, approximately 92% of them singletons, with roughly an eighth in the top ten. The data were taken from a study of OX40 agonist ivuxolimab in advanced cancers. About the study: Three patients got partial responses; one had hepatocellular carcinoma and two had cutaneous melanoma.

The study's findings and limits: The average count of expanded clones was higher among CD8+ T cells than among CD4+.

The chain carries TRBV4-1 and TRBJ2-3; 12 bases line up with TRBD2. The source of this sequence is an adult with an advanced solid tumor such as melanoma, head and neck, liver or kidney cancer. This specimen was CD4+ or CD8+ T cells sorted from blood, taken in a trial of the OX40 agonist ivuxolimab. The DNA of the CDR3 is TGCGCCAGCAGCCACTCTAGCGGGGGGGCCGGAGATACGCAGTATTTT. It encodes CASSHSSGGAGDTQYF.